This T cell receptor (beta chain) was captured in a study of blood T cell repertoires in COVID-19. The V segment lost 4 bases and the J segment 6 bases; nucleotides outside the gene matches: 3. The CDR3 extends over 13 amino acids. In germline, CDR1 is MDHEN, CDR2 SYDVKM. The protocol was immunoSEQ multiplex PCR, while the TCRdb copy is restricted to in-frame clones and leaves out a portion. The table lists 230,000 or so clones, approximately 86% of them singletons. This clonotype originated in a woman aged 50 to 60 with acute COVID-19. The chain uses TRBV28 and TRBJ1-1; 9 nucleotides agree with TRBD1. The material sequenced was PBMCs or T cells enriched from blood (not recorded which). The chain's CDR3 is CASSSGQGPEAFF. CDR3 DNA: TGTGCCAGCAGTTCGGGACAGGGCCCTGAAGCTTTCTTT.